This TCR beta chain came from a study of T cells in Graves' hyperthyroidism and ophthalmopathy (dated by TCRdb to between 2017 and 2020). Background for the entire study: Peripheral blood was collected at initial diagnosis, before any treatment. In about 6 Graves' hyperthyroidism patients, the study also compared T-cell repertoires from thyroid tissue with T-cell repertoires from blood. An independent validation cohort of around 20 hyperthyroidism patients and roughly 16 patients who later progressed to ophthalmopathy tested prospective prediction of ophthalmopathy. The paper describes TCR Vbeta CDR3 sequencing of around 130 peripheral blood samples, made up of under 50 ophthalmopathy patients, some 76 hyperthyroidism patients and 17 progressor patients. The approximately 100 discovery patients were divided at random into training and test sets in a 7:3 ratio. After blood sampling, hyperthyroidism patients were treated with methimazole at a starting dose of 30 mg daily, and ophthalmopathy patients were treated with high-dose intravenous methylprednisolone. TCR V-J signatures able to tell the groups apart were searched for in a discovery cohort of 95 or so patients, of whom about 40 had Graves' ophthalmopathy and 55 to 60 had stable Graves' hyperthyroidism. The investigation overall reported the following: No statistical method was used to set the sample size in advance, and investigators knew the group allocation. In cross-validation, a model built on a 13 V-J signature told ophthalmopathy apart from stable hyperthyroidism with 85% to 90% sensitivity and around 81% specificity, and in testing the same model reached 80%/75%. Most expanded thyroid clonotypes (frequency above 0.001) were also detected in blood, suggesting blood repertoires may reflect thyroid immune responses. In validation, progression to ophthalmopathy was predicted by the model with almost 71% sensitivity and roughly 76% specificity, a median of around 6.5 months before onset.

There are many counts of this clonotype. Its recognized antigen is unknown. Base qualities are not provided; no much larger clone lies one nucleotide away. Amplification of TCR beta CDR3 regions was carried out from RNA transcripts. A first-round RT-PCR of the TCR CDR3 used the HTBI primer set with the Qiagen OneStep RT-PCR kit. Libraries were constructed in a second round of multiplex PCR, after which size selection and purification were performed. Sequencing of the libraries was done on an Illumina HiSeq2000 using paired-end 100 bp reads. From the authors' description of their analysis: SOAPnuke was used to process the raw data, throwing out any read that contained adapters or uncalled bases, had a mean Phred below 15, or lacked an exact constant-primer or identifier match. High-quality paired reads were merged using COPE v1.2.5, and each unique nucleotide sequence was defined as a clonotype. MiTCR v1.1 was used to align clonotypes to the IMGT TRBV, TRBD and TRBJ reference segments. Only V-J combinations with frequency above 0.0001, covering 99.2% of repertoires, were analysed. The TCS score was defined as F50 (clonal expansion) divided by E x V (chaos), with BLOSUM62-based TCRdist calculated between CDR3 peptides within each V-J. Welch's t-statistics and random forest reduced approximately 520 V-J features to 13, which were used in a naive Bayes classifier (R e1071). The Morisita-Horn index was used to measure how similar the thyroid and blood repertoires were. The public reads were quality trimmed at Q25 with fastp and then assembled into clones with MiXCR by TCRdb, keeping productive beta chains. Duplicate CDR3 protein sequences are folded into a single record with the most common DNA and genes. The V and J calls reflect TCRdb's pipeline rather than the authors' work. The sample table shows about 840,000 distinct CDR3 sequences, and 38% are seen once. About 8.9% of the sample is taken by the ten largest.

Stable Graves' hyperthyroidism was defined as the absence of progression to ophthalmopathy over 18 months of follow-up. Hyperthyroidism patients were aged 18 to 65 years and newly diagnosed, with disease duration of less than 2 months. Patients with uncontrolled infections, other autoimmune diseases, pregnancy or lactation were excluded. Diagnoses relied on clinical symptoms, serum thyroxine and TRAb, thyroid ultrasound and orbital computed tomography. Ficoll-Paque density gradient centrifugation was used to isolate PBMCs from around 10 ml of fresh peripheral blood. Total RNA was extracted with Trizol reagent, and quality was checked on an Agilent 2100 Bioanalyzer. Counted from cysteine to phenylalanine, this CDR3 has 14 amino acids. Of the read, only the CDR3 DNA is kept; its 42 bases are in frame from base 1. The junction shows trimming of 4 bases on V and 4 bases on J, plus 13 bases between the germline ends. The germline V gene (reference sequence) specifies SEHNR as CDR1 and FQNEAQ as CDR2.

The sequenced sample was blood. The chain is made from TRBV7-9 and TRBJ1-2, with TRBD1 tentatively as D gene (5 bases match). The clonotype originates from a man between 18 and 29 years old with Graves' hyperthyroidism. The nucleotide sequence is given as TGTGCCAGCAGCTCCCGGGACGATTTCTATGGCTACACCTTC. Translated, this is CASSSRDDFYGYTF. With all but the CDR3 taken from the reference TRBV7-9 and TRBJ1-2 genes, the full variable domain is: DTGVSQNPRHKITKRGQNVTFRCDPISEHNRLYWYRQTLGQGPEFLTYFQNEAQLEKSRLLSDRFSAERPKGSFSTLEIQRTEQGDSAMYLCASSSRDDFYGYTFGSGTRLTVV.